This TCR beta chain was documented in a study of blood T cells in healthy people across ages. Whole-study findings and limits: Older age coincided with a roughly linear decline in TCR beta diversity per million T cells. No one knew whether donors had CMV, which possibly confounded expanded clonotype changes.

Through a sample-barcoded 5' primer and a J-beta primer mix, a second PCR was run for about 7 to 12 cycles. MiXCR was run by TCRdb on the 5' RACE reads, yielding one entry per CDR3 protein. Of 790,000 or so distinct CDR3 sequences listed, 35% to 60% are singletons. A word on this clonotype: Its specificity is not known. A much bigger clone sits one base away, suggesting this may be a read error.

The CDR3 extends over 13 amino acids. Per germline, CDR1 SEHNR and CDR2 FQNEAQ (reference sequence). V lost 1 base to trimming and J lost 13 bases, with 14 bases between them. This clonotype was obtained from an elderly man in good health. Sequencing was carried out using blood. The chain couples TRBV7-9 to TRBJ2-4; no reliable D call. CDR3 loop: CASSLGAYNEQYF. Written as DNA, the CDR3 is TGTGCCAGCAGCTTAGGGGCCTACAATGAGCAGTACTTC.